The 18 T cell receptor beta chains listed next were all sequenced from one sample in a study of OX40 agonist ivuxolimab in advanced cancers. Only in-frame clones appear in the TCRdb table, and some are missing; sequencing was by immunoSEQ multiplex PCR. This sample has some 25,000 clones, with around 73% found just once. Sequencing was performed on CD4+ or CD8+ T cells sorted from blood, taken in a trial of the OX40 agonist ivuxolimab. All receptors derive from an adult with an advanced solid tumor such as melanoma, head and neck, liver or kidney cancer.

The rearrangement links TRBV10-3 to TRBJ1-2; the D gene is possibly TRBD1 (5 bases). The CDR3 is made up of 17 amino acids. The V end lost 0 bases, the J end lost 6 bases, and 20 bases lay between the germline ends. From germline, CDR1 is ENHRY and CDR2 SYGVKD. The CDR3: CAISESGTVGGRDGYTF. DNA for the CDR3: TGTGCCATCAGTGAGTCGGGGACGGTCGGCGGTCGAGATGGCTACACCTTC.

The V call is TRBV9, the J call TRBJ2-1, with 9 bases identical to TRBD2. CDR3 length: 16 amino acids. Per the germline V gene, CDR1 is SGDLS and CDR2 is YYNGEE. V trimming: 0 bases; J trimming: 3 bases; junction bases outside the gene matches: 4. The CDR3 DNA reads as TGTGCCAGCAGCGTAGGGAGCGGGGGGTTCTACAATGAGCAGTTCTTC. It yields the protein CASSVGSGGFYNEQFF.

CDR3 sequence (DNA): TGCAGCGTTGAAGGGGTCGGAGGGGCGGGGACTGAAGCTTTCTTT. It translates to CSVEGVGGAGTEAFF. The chain couples TRBV29-1 to TRBJ1-1; D is possibly TRBD1 (5 bases). V lost 1 base, J lost 5 bases, and 17 bases lay in between. This CDR3 has 15 residues. CDR1 is SQVTM and CDR2 is ANQGSEA in the germline V gene.

The chain combines TRBV30 with TRBJ1-6, with a possible D match to TRBD1 (5 bases). Trimming removed 2 bases from V and 11 bases from J, with 13 bases in between. The germline CDR1 and CDR2 sequences are GTSNPN and SVGIG (reference sequence). CDR3 size: 13 residues. This CDR3 is CAWSFQGATPLHF. The DNA for the CDR3 is TGTGCCTGGAGTTTTCAGGGCGCGACACCCCTCCACTTT. Drawing the rest from reference TRBV30 and TRBJ1-6, the complete variable domain is SQTIHQWPATLVQPVGSPLSLECTVEGTSNPNLYWYRQAAGRGLQLLFYSVGIGQISSEVPQNLSASRPQDRQFILSSKKLLLSDSGFYLCAWSFQGATPLHFGNGTRLTVT.

V is TRBV11-1 and J is TRBJ1-1; no definite D call. The germline CDR1 and CDR2 sequences are SGHAT and FQDESV (reference sequence). V lost 3 bases, J lost 2 bases, and 7 bases lay in between. The CDR3 consists of 13 residues. The CDR3 reads CASSFHSNTEAFF. The CDR3 nucleotides are TGTGCCAGCAGCTTTCATAGTAACACTGAAGCTTTCTTT.

The chain is built from TRBV29-1 and TRBJ2-5; weak D call: TRBD2 (7 bases). Germline CDR1 SQVTM, CDR2 ANQGSEA. V was trimmed by 3 bases and J by 1 base, leaving 12 bases between them. This CDR3 is built from 14 residues. The CDR3 loop reads CSVESGGLQETQYF. CDR3 sequence (DNA): TGCAGCGTTGAGTCGGGGGGCCTCCAAGAGACCCAGTACTTC.

The rearrangement links TRBV7-3 to TRBJ1-3; D might be TRBD1 (5 bases). The CDR3 runs to 15 residues. Per germline, CDR1 SGHTA and CDR2 FQGTGA. Deletions cut 2 bases from V and 4 bases from J, with 12 bases between. Here the CDR3 DNA reads TGTGCCAGCAGCTTAGTTGTAGGGACGGGAAACACCATATATTTT. Protein sequence: CASSLVVGTGNTIYF.

The rearrangement uses TRBV2 and TRBJ2-7; unclear D gene. Per germline, CDR1 SNHLY and CDR2 FYNNEI. The CDR3 loop spans 11 amino acids. V was clipped by 5 bases and J by 4 bases, with 6 bases between them. In nucleotides, the CDR3 is TGTGCCAGCAGTTACGGGTACGAGCAGTACTTC. It codes for CASSYGYEQYF.

The rearrangement joins TRBV28 to TRBJ2-5; 12 nucleotides match TRBD1. This CDR3 spans 16 amino acids. V lost 5 bases and J lost 5; bases outside the gene matches: 9. CDR1 and CDR2 (germline): MDHEN, SYDVKM. CDR3 sequence reads: CASSKTGTGGGETQYF. CDR3 nucleotides: TGTGCCAGCAGTAAAACCGGGACAGGGGGCGGGGAGACCCAGTACTTC.

J is TRBJ1-5 and V is TRBV7-6; D is unclear. Germline V gene data show CDR1 as SGHVS and CDR2 as FNYEAQ. CDR3 size: 15 residues. V lost 1 base to trimming and J lost 6 bases, with 13 bases between them. For the CDR3, the DNA is TGTGCCAGCAGCTTAGTGGAAGGTTCCGGTCAGCCCCAGCATTTT. This codes for CASSLVEGSGQPQHF.

This sequence joins TRBV7-8 and TRBJ1-2, with 8 nucleotides matching TRBD1. Germline CDR1 reads SGHVS; CDR2 reads FQNEAQ. The V segment lost 0 bases and the J segment 3 bases; nucleotides outside the gene matches: 3. This CDR3 has 15 residues. CDR3 loop: CASSLARGPHYGYTF. The CDR3, as DNA: TGTGCCAGCAGCTTAGCCAGGGGGCCACACTATGGCTACACCTTC.

The gene calls are TRBV7-2 and TRBJ2-1; 10 bases match TRBD2. Germline lookup yields CDR1 SGHTA and CDR2 FQGNSA. The CDR3 totals 17 residues. Trimming removed 1 base from V and 6 bases from J; junction bases left unmatched: 9. The CDR3 protein is CASSLDPAGGPGNEQFF. As DNA, the CDR3 is TGTGCCAGCAGCTTAGACCCAGCGGGGGGGCCGGGCAATGAGCAGTTCTTC.

The rearrangement joins TRBV4-1 to TRBJ1-1; D not certain. Germline lookup yields CDR1 MGHRA and CDR2 YSYEKL. The V end was cut by 5 bases, the J end by 5 bases, with 12 bases between. The length of the CDR3 is 13 residues. The CDR3 region is CASSYDRQTEAFF. CDR3 DNA sequence: TGCGCCAGCAGCTATGACCGCCAGACTGAAGCTTTCTTT.

The V call is TRBV7-9, the J call TRBJ2-5; the D is unclear. Deletions cut 2 bases from V and 1 base from J, with 8 bases between. Germline V gene lookup returns CDR1 SEHNR and CDR2 FQNEAQ (reference sequence). The CDR3 runs to 14 residues. In DNA, the CDR3 is TGTGCCAGCAGCTTATCGGGCGTCCAAGAGACCCAGTACTTC. Its translation: CASSLSGVQETQYF.

The V gene is TRBV7-2, the J gene TRBJ2-7; maybe TRBD1 (6 bases). V was pared by 3 bases and J by 0 bases, with 18 bases between. Germline V gives CDR1 SGHTA, CDR2 FQGNSA. The length of the CDR3 is 17 residues. The CDR3 here is CASSFGETGGYSYEQYF. In DNA, the CDR3 is TGTGCCAGCAGCTTCGGAGAGACAGGCGGTTACTCCTACGAGCAGTACTTC.

This clone was seen a handful of times. The gene calls are TRBV27 and TRBJ2-2, with D possibly TRBD1 on 7 matching bases. Trimming pared 8 bases from V and 5 bases from J, leaving 15 bases between. The CDR3 extends over 14 amino acids. Per germline, CDR1 MNHEY and CDR2 SMNVEV (reference sequence). In DNA form, the CDR3 reads TGTGCCAGCCTAAAGGGGGCGGGAACCGGGGAGCTGTTTTTT. It translates to CASLKGAGTGELFF.

The genes are TRBV19 and TRBJ2-1, with D perhaps matching TRBD2 (5 bases). CDR3 size: 14 residues. Per the germline V gene, CDR1 is LNHDA and CDR2 is SQIVND (reference sequence). The V end was cut by 2 bases, the J end by 8 bases, with 13 bases between. CDR3 in DNA: TGTGCCAGTAGTATACAGCCTAGCAAGGATGAGCAGTTCTTC. Translating gives CASSIQPSKDEQFF.

This clone was observed a few times. V gene TRBV6-1 combines with J gene TRBJ2-7, with D tentatively TRBD2 (7 bases). The V and J ends lost 4 bases and 4 bases respectively, with 14 bases between them. The CDR3 loop spans 14 amino acids. Germline V gene data show CDR1 as MNHNS and CDR2 as SASEGT. The CDR3 here is CASSGGGAPYEQYF. CDR3 nucleotide sequence: TGTGCCAGCAGTGGGGGGGGCGCCCCTTACGAGCAGTACTTC.